The present T cell receptor beta chain was sequenced within a study of PD-1 blockade in classical Hodgkin lymphoma. Whole-study context: Patients were dosed intravenously with nivolumab at 3 mg/kg every 2 weeks.

The protocol was immunoSEQ multiplex PCR, while the TCRdb copy is restricted to in-frame clones and leaves out a portion. The profile covers approximately 43,000 clones, with about 88% appearing a single time and around 5% taken by the ten largest. Trimming removed 4 bases from V and 8 bases from J, with 11 bases in between. This CDR3 contains 13 residues. The germline CDR1 and CDR2 sequences are SGHVS and FQNEAQ. Relapse after autologous stem cell transplantation occurred in every patient, and brentuximab vedotin exposure varied. The chain joins TRBV7-8 to TRBJ1-4, with D unresolved. The source was peripheral blood mononuclear cells (PBMCs), collected before the second cycle of nivolumab. This clonotype originated in a human donor with classical Hodgkin lymphoma. The CDR3 DNA reads TGTGCCAGCAGCTCGGGGTTTGGGGAAAAACTGTTTTTT. Amino acid sequence: CASSSGFGEKLFF.